Below are 14 T cell receptor beta chains sequenced from a single sample in a study of cytomegalovirus exposure and HLA in healthy donors (dated by TCRdb to the late 2010s). Libraries came from the immunoSEQ multiplex PCR assay. A mixture of 60 forward primers for TCR Vbeta segments and 13 reverse primers for TCR Jbeta segments was used in the multiplex PCR. In its TCRdb copy, this immuneACCESS table keeps in-frame sequences only and misses some clones. Where compared with another copy, unresolved V genes explain less than half of these, and the others have no known cause. Recorded for this sample are 150,000 to 200,000 clones; more than 65% of them occurred a single time. The ten largest account for approximately 9.8% of the sample. Sequencing was done on a sample of PBMCs. The source of these receptors is a man aged 18 to 30 in good health and CMV-seropositive.

This clone appeared a single time. The chain has TRBV5-4 and TRBJ1-2; D might be TRBD1 (5 bases). Germline lookup yields CDR1 SGHNT and CDR2 YYREEE (reference sequence). The CDR3 is made up of 14 amino acids. Trimming removed 4 bases from V and 4 bases from J, with 14 bases in between. CDR3 amino acids: CASSNPGRGYGYTF. As DNA, the CDR3 is TGTGCCAGCAGCAACCCTGGTAGGGGCTATGGCTACACCTTC. Full variable domain (missing parts from reference TRBV5-4 and TRBJ1-2): ETGVTQSPTHLIKTRGQQVTLRCSSQSGHNTVSWYQQALGQGPQFIFQYYREEENGRGNFPPRFSGLQFPNYSSELNVNALELDDSALYLCASSNPGRGYGYTFGSGTRLTVV.

The V and J genes are TRBV11-2 and TRBJ1-4; TRBD1 is a possible D gene (5 bases). V was clipped by 1 base and J by 0 bases, with 9 bases between them. There are 16 residues in the CDR3. Germline V CDR1 and CDR2: SGHAT, FQNNGV. CDR3 DNA sequence: TGTGCCAGCAGCTTAGTGCAGGGCGCAACTAATGAAAAACTGTTTTTT. It translates to CASSLVQGATNEKLFF. The entire variable domain, with the rest obtained from reference TRBV11-2 and TRBJ1-4, is as follows: EAGVAQSPRYKIIEKRQSVAFWCNPISGHATLYWYQQILGQGPKLLIQFQNNGVVDDSQLPKDRFSAERLKGVDSTLKIQPAKLEDSAVYLCASSLVQGATNEKLFFGSGTQLSVL.

This clone was found once. The V call is TRBV5-6, the J call TRBJ2-7; 9 bases agree with TRBD1. The CDR3 has 17 residues. Trimming took 0 bases from V and 2 from J; bases not matched to a gene: 9. Germline lookup yields CDR1 SGHDT and CDR2 YYEEEE. This chain's CDR3 is CASSLGVWDRATYEQYF. The CDR3 DNA is TGTGCCAGCAGCTTGGGGGTCTGGGACAGGGCCACCTACGAGCAGTACTTC. The whole variable domain, filled in from reference TRBV5-6 and TRBJ2-7, reads DAGVTQSPTHLIKTRGQQVTLRCSPKSGHDTVSWYQQALGQGPQFIFQYYEEEERQRGNFPDRFSGHQFPNYSSELNVNALLLGDSALYLCASSLGVWDRATYEQYFGPGTRLTVT.

The genes are TRBV5-1 and TRBJ1-1; TRBD1 might be the D (6 bases). The germline V gene encodes CDR1 SGHRS and CDR2 YFSETQ. V lost 7 bases, J lost 1 base, and 14 bases lay in between. This CDR3 is built from 14 residues. Written as DNA, the CDR3 is TGCGCCAGCGGGTCAGGGGATGAGAACACTGAAGCTTTCTTT. Encoded protein: CASGSGDENTEAFF. Complete variable domain (other parts from reference TRBV5-1 and TRBJ1-1): KAGVTQTPRYLIKTRGQQVTLSCSPISGHRSVSWYQQTPGQGLQFLFEYFSETQRNKGNFPGRFSGRQFSNSRSEMNVSTLELGDSALYLCASGSGDENTEAFFGQGTRLTVV.

The chain combines TRBV9 with TRBJ1-2, with TRBD1 matching over 11 bases. Unmatched junction bases numbered 13, after V lost 5 bases and J lost 4 bases. The CDR3 runs to 17 residues. CDR1 is SGDLS and CDR2 is YYNGEE in the germline V gene. CDR3: CASSLTGTGGNLYGYTF. The DNA of the CDR3 is TGTGCCAGCAGTCTGACCGGGACAGGGGGGAATCTCTATGGCTACACCTTC.

The rearrangement joins TRBV6-6 to TRBJ1-2, with 11 bases identical to TRBD1. The CDR3 is 13 amino acids. V shed 8 bases, J shed 8 bases, and the junction held 7 bases outside the gene matches. Germline CDR1 and CDR2: MNHNY and SVGAGI (reference sequence). Here the CDR3 reads CASDGTGGRGYTF. CDR3 bases: TGTGCCAGCGACGGGACAGGGGGTAGGGGCTACACCTTC.

This clone turned up a few times. V gene TRBV10-3 combines with J gene TRBJ2-3, with D hard to call. The V and J ends lost 3 bases and 9 bases respectively, with 10 bases between them. CDR3 length: 12 residues. Looked up from germline, CDR1 is ENHRY and CDR2 is SYGVKD. Here the CDR3 DNA reads TGTGCCATCAGTGAATCAGGCCCGACGCAGTATTTT. This gives the protein CAISESGPTQYF.

The chain combines TRBV19 with TRBJ2-1; possible D gene TRBD1, 6 bases. Trimming took 6 bases from V and 6 from J, leaving 21 bases between them. The length of the CDR3 is 16 residues. Germline V gene sequence: CDR1 LNHDA, CDR2 SQIVND (reference sequence). CDR3 sequence reads: CASSTGTVRGSNEQFF. CDR3 bases: TGTGCCAGTAGCACAGGGACGGTAAGGGGGTCCAATGAGCAGTTCTTC. The variable domain in full, completed from reference TRBV19 and TRBJ2-1, reads DGGITQSPKYLFRKEGQNVTLSCEQNLNHDAMYWYRQDPGQGLRLIYYSQIVNDFQKGDIAEGYSVSREKKESFPLTVTSAQKNPTAFYLCASSTGTVRGSNEQFFGPGTRLTVL.

This sequence joins TRBV27 and TRBJ2-7; TRBD2 matches 10 bases. The ends lost 6 bases at V and 2 bases at J; junction bases unmatched: 13. Germline V gene data show CDR1 as MNHEY and CDR2 as SMNVEV (reference sequence). The CDR3 has 17 residues. CDR3 in amino acids: CASSSGIAGGSTYEQYF. The CDR3, as DNA: TGTGCCAGCAGCTCAGGGATAGCGGGAGGTTCCACCTACGAGCAGTACTTC.

As for this clone: An end of the junction does not agree with germline; a read error may underlie this. The V gene is TRBV5-1, the J gene TRBJ2-5, with D maybe TRBD2 (5 bases). Per germline, CDR1 SGHRS and CDR2 YFSETQ. The CDR3 loop spans 16 amino acids. The CDR3 DNA follows: TGCGCCAGCGAGGCGGGTGGTTCTACTTACCAAGAGGCCCAGTACTTC. Protein sequence: CASEAGGSTYQEAQYF.

The CDR3 region has the DNA TGTGCCAGCGGGACCCGCCTTTGGGGGGAGAAAGATACGCAGTATTTT. It encodes CASGTRLWGEKDTQYF. The chain couples TRBV27 to TRBJ2-3; D is perhaps TRBD2 (6 bases). CDR1 and CDR2 (germline): MNHEY, SMNVEV (reference sequence). V lost 8 bases to trimming and J lost 5 bases, with 23 bases between them. The CDR3 extends over 16 amino acids.

The chain uses TRBV21-1 and TRBJ1-4; the table calls TRBD1, which could not be checked here. TRBV21-1 is designated a pseudogene. The CDR3 contains 15 residues. The CDR3 reads CASSKIWQGGEKLFF. CDR3 DNA sequence: TGTGCCAGCAGCAAGATTTGGCAGGGTGGGGAAAAACTGTTTTTT.

The chain employs TRBV5-6 and TRBJ2-4; 7 bases agree with TRBD1. J was trimmed by 3 bases and V by 0 bases; bases with no gene match: 6. Germline V gene data show CDR1 as SGHDT and CDR2 as YYEEEE. The CDR3 is 16 amino acids. The CDR3 region is CASSLGRDRYKNIQYF. CDR3 bases: TGTGCCAGCAGCTTGGGTCGGGACAGATACAAAAACATTCAGTACTTC.

This chain connects TRBV7-2 to TRBJ1-5; D call uncertain. The V end lost 2 bases, the J end lost 5 bases, and 7 bases lay between the germline ends. This CDR3 has 13 residues. Germline V gene data show CDR1 as SGHTA and CDR2 as FQGNSA. CDR3 protein: CASSLHRDQPQHF. Here the CDR3 DNA reads TGTGCCAGCAGCTTACACCGGGATCAGCCCCAGCATTTT. Full variable domain (remainder filled in from reference TRBV7-2 and TRBJ1-5): GAGVSQSPSNKVTEKGKDVELRCDPISGHTALYWYRQSLGQGLEFLIYFQGNSAPDKSGLPSDRFSAERTGGSVSTLTIQRTQQEDSAVYLCASSLHRDQPQHFGDGTRLSIL.